This T cell receptor (beta chain) was captured in a study of blood T cell repertoires in COVID-19 (dated by TCRdb to the early 2020s). Study-level background: Collaborator samples came from the United States, Italy and Spain and covered acute and convalescent phases of COVID-19. The prospective study material was composed of cDNA or gDNA derived from T cells, B-cell-depleted T cells, or PBMCs. The dataset comprised deeply sampled blood TCRbeta repertoires from subjects exposed to, actively infected with, or recovered from COVID-19. The repertoires were made available in a free public database intended to serve as a resource for research on the immune response to SARS-CoV-2. The samples were drawn from the first 160 participants of the ongoing ImmuneRACE study and from more than 1,000 subjects provided by 6 global collaborators. Sample metadata almost always included a de-identified subject ID, COVID-19 status, age in years and sex. HLA class I and class II types, where available, came from metadata supplied by the sample provider rather than from assay-based typing.

Paper-wide results and their limitations: Clinical and demographic metadata were provided uncurated, with the amount varying by source and participant.

Each collaborating institution followed its own protocols to collect whole blood in K2EDTA tubes. For TCRbeta analysis, collaborator samples were shipped as frozen whole blood, as isolated PBMCs, or as DNA extracted from either sample type. As concerns this clone: Its antigen remains unidentified. The record has no base qualities; no much larger clone is one base away.

Based on the germline V gene, the CDR1 and CDR2 sequences are SGHTA and FQGTGA. Including cysteine and phenylalanine, the CDR3 has 15 amino acids. Only the CDR3 region is kept as DNA, spanning 45 bases read in frame from base 1. The junction carries 14 bases between V and J, which are trimmed by 6 bases and 0 bases respectively. The immunoSEQ Assay, a bias-controlled multiplex PCR, was used to amplify TCRbeta CDR3 regions from genomic DNA. Per the original workflow: Within the assay, amplification of reference gene primers was used to estimate how many nucleated cells each sample contained. To quantify the absolute abundance of each unique TCRbeta CDR3 rearrangement, sequence reads were collapsed and filtered. For each sample, productive Simpson clonality was calculated as the square root of Simpson's diversity index over productive rearrangements. This is the immuneACCESS table as TCRdb keeps it, with only in-frame sequences that have V and J called. A part of the clones is gone; compared with another copy, unresolved V genes explain less than half, and the rest is unexplained. V and J calls and clone size are those listed in that table; D and trimming were worked out from the DNA. The sample yields hundreds of thousands of clones; approximately 85% were counted once. Roughly 9.1% of the sample goes to the ten largest clones.

The origin of this receptor is a man younger than 35 with active or convalescent COVID-19. The sequencing input was peripheral blood. The rearrangement combines TRBV7-3 with TRBJ1-1; a tentative D match to TRBD1 spans 5 bases. The DNA sequence is TGTGCCAGCAGTCCAGGCGGGGACCTGAACACTGAAGCTTTCTTT. Its product reads: CASSPGGDLNTEAFF.